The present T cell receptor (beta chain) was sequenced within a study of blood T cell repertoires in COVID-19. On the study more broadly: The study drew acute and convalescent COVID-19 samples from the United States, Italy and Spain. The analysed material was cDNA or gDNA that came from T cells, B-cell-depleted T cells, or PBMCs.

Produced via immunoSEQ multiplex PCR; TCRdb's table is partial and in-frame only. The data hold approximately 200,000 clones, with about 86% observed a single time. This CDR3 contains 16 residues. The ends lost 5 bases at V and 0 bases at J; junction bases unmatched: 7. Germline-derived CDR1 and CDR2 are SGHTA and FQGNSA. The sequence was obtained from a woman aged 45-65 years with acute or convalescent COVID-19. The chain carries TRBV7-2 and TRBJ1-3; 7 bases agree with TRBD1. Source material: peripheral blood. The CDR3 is CASSLGQATSGNTIYF. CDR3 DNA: TGTGCCAGCAGCCTCGGACAGGCGACCTCTGGAAACACCATATATTTT.